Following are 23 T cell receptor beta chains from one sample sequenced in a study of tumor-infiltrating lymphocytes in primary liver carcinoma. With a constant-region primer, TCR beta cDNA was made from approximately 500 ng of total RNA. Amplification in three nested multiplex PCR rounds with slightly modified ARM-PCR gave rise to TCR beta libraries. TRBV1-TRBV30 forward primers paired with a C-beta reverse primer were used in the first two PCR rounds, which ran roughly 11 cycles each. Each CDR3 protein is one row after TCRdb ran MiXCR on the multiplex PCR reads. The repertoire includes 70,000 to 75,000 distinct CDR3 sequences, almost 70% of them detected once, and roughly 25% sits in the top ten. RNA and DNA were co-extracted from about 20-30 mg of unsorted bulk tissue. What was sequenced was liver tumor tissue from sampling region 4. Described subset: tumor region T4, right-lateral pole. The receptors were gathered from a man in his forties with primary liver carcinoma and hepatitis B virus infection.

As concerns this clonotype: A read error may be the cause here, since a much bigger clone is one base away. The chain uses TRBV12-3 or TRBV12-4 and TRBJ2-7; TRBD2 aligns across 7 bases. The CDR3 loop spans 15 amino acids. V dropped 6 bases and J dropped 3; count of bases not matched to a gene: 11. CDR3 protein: CASRYQGSGVYEQYF. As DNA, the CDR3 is TGTGCCAGCAGGTACCAGGGAAGCGGGGTCTACGAGCAGTACTTC.

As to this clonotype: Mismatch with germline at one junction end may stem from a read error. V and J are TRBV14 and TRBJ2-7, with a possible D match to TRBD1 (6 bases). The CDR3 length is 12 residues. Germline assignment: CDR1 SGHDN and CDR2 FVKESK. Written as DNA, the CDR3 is TGTGCCAGCATCCTACAGGGCTACGAACAGTACTTC. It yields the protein CASILQGYEQYF.

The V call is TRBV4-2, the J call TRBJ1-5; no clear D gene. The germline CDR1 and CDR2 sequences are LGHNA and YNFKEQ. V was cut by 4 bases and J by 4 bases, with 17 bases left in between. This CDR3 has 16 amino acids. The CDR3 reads CASSLDGLQPNQPQHF. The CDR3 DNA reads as TGTGCCAGCAGCCTAGATGGGCTACAGCCAAATCAGCCCCAGCATTTT.

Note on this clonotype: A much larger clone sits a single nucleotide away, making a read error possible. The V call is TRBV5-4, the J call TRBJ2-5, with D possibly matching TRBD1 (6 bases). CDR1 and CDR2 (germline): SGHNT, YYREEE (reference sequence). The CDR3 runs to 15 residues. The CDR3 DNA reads TGTGCCAGCAGCTTGTCACAGGGTATTGGAGAGACCAAGTACTTC. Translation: CASSLSQGIGETKYF.

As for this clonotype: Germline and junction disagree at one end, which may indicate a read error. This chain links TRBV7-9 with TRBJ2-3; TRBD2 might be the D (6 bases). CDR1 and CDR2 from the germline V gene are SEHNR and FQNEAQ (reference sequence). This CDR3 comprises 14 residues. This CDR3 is CAISISREEHTQYF. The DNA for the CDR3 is TGTGCCATCAGCATTAGCAGGGAGGAGCATACGCAATATTTT.

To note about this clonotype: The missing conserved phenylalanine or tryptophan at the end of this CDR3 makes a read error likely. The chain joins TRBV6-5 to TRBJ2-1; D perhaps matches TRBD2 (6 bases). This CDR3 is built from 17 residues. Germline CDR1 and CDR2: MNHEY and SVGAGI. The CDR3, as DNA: TGTGCCAGCAGTTACTCGCGGGGAGGCGGCTCCTACTATGAGCAGTTCCTC. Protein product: CASSYSRGGGSYYEQFL.

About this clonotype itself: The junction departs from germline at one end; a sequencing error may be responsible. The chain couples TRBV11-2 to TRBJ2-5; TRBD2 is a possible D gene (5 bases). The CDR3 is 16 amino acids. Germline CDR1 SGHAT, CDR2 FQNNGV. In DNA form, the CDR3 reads TGTGCCAACAGCCTAGTCCCGGCTAGAGGGCAAGAGACCCAGTACTTC. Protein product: CANSLVPARGQETQYF.

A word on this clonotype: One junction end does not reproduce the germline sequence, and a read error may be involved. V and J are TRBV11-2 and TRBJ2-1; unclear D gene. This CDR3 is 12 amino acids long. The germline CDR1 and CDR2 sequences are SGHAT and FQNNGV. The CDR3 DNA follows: TGTGCAAGCACCCCGGAGTACAATGAGCAGCTCTTC. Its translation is CASTPEYNEQLF.

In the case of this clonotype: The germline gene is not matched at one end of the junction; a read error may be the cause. CDR3 region: CVSSPSRDRVDEYF. As DNA, the CDR3 is TGTGTCAGCAGTCCATCCCGGGACAGGGTGGATGAGTACTTC. The chain is built from TRBV6-5 and TRBJ2-7; the match to TRBD1 covers 9 bases. The CDR3 consists of 14 residues. CDR1 and CDR2 (germline): MNHEY, SVGAGI.

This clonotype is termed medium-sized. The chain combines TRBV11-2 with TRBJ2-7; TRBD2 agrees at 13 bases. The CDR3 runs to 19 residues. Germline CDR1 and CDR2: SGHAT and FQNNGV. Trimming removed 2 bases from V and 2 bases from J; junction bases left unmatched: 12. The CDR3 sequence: CASSLITSGRADPPYEQYF. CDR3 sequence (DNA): TGTGCCAGCAGCTTAATTACTAGCGGGAGGGCCGACCCTCCCTACGAGCAGTACTTC.

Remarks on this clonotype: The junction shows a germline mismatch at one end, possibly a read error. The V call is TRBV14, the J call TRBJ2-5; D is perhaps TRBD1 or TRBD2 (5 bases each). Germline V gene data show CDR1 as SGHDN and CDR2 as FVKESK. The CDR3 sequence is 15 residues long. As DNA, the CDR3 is TGTGCCAGCGGCCTAGACCCGGGACCCCAAGAGACCCAGTATTTC. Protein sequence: CASGLDPGPQETQYF.

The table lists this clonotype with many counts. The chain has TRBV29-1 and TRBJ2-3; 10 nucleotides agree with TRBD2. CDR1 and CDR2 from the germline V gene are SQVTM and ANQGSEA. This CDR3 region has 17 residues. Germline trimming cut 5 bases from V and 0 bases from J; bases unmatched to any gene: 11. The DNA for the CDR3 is TGCAGCGTTTTCGGACTAGCGGACAGATCTAGCACAGATACGCAGTATTTT. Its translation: CSVFGLADRSSTDTQYF.

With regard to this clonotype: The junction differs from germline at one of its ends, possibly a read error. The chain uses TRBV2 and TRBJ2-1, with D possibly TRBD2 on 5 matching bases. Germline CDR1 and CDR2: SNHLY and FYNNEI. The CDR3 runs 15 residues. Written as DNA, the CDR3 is TGTGCCAGCAGTGAAGAAATGACGACTAACAATGAGCAGCTCTTC. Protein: CASSEEMTTNNEQLF.

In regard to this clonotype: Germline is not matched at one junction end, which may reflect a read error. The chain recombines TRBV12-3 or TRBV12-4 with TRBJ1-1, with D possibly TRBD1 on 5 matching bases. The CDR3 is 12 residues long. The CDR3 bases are TGTGCTAGCAATGGGGACGGAGCTGAAGCTTTCTTT. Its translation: CASNGDGAEAFF.

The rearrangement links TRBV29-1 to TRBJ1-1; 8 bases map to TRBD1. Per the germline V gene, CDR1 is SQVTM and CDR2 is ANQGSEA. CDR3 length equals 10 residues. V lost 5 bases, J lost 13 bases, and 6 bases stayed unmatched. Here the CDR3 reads CSVTTGVDFF. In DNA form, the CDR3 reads TGCAGCGTTACGACAGGGGTAGATTTCTTT.

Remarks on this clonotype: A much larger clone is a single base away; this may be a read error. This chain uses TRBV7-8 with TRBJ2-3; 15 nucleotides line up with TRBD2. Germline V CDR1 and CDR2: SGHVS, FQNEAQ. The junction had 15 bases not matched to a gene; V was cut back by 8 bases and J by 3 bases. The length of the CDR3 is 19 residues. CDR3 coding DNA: TGTGCCAGCTGCCGAAATCAGGACGGGACTAGCGGGAGGACAGATACGCAGTATTTT. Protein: CASCRNQDGTSGRTDTQYF.

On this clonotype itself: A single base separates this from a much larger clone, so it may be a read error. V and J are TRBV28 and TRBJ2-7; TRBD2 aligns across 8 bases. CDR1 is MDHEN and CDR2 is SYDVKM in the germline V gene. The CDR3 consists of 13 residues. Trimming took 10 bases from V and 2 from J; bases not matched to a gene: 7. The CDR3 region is CANRLGLAYEQYF. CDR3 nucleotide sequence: TGTGCCAACAGGCTGGGACTAGCCTACGAGCAGTACTTC. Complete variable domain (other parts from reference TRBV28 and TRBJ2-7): DVKVTQSSRYLVKRTGEKVFLECVQDMDHENMFWYRQDPGLGLRLIYFSYDVKMKEKGDIPEGYSVSREKKERFSLILESASTNQTSMYLCANRLGLAYEQYFGPGTRLTVT.

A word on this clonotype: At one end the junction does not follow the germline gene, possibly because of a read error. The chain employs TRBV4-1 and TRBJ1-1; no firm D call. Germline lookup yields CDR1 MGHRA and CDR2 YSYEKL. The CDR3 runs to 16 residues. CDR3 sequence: CASSREPENPNTKAFF. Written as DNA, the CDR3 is TGCGCCAGCAGCCGAGAACCCGAGAACCCGAACACTAAAGCTTTCTTT.

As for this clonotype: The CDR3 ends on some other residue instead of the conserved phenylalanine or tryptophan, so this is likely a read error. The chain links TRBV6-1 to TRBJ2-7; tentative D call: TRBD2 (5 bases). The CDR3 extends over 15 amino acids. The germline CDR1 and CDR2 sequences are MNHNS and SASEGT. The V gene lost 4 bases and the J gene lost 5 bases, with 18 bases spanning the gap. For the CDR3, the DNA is TGTGCCAGCAGTGTAATGGTACACCGGGGTGACGAGCAGTACTTA. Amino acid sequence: CASSVMVHRGDEQYL.

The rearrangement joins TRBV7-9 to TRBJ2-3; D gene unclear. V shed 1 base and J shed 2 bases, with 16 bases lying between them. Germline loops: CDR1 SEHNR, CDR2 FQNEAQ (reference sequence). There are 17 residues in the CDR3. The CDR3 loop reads CASSLVGLSENTDTQYF. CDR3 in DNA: TGTGCCAGCAGCTTAGTTGGGCTTTCCGAAAACACAGATACGCAGTATTTT.

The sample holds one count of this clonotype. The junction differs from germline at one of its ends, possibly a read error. CDR3 residues: CASSDRAGNQTQHF. As DNA, the CDR3 is TGTGCCAGCAGTGACAGAGCGGGTAATCAGACCCAGCATTTT. The chain links TRBV2 to TRBJ1-5, with no clear D. The CDR3 runs 14 residues. Germline lookup yields CDR1 SNHLY and CDR2 FYNNEI.

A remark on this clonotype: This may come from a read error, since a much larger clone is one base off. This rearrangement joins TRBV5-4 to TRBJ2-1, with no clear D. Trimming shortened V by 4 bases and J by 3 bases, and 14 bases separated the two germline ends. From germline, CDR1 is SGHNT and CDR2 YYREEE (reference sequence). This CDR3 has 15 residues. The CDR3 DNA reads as TGTGCCAGCAGCCCCCCATTGTGGGACTACAATGAGCAGTTCTTC. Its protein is CASSPPLWDYNEQFF. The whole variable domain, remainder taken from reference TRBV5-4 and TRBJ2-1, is ETGVTQSPTHLIKTRGQQVTLRCSSQSGHNTVSWYQQALGQGPQFIFQYYREEENGRGNFPPRFSGLQFPNYSSELNVNALELDDSALYLCASSPPLWDYNEQFFGPGTRLTVL.

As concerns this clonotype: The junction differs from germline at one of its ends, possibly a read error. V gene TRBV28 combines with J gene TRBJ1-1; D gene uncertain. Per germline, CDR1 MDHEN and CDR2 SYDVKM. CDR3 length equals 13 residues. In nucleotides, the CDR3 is TGTGCCAGCAGTTCCCCACGCCTGGCTGAAGCTTTCTTC. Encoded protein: CASSSPRLAEAFF.